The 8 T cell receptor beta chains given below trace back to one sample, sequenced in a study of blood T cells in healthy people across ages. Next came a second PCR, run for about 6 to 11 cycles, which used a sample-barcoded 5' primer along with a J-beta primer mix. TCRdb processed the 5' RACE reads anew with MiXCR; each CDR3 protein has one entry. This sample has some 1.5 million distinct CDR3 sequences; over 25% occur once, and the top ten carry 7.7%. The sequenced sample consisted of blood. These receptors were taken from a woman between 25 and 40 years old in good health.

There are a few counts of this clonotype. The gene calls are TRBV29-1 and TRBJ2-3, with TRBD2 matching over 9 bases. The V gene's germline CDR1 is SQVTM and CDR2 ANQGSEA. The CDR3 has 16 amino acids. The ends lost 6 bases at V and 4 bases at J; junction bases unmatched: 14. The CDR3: CSVARPAGGTADTQYF. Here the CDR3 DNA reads TGCAGCGTGGCCCGACCAGCGGGAGGCACCGCAGATACGCAGTATTTT.

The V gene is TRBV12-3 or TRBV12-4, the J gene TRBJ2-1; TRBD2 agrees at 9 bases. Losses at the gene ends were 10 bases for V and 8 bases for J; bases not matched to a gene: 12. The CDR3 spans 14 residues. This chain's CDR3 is CAISDSGSRDEQFF. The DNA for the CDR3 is TGTGCCATCAGCGATAGCGGGAGTCGCGATGAGCAGTTCTTC.

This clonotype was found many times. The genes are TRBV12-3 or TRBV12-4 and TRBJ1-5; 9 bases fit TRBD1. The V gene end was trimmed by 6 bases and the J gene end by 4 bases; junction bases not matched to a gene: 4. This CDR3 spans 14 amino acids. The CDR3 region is CASSKQGANQPQHF. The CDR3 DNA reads TGTGCCAGCAGCAAACAGGGGGCAAATCAGCCCCAGCATTTT.

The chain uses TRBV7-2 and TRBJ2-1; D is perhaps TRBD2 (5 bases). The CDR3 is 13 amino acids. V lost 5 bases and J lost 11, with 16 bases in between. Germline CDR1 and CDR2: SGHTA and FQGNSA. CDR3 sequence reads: CASSRDPSFQQFF. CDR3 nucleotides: TGTGCCAGCAGCCGCGACCCTAGCTTTCAGCAGTTCTTC.

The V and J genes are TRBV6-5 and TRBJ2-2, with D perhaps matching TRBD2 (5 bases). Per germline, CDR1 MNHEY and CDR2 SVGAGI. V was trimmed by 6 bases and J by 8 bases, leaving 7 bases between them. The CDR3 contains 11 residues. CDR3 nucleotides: TGTGCCAGCAGACCGGGGGGGGAGCTGTTTTTT. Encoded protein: CASRPGGELFF.

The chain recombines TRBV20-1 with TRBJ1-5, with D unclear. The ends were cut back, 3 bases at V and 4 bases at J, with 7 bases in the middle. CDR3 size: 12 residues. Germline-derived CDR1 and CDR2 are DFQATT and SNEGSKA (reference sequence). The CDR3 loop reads CSARFINQPQHF. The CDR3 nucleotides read TGCAGTGCTAGGTTTATAAATCAGCCCCAGCATTTT.

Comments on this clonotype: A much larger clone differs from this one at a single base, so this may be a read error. Here the CDR3 reads CASSLGTGSNEQYF. DNA for the CDR3: TGTGCCAGCAGCCTTGGGACAGGGTCTAATGAGCAGTACTTC. The chain has TRBV7-2 and TRBJ2-7; 9 nucleotides align to TRBD1. There are 14 residues in the CDR3. V lost 5 bases and J lost 7; bases outside the gene matches: 9. Per the germline V gene, CDR1 is SGHTA and CDR2 is FQGNSA.

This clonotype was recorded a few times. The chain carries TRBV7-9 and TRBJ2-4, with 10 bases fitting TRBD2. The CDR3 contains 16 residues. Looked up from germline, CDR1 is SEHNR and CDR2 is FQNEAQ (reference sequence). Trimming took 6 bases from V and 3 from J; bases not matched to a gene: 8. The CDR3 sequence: CASSPTSGEGKNIQYF. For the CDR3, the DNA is TGTGCCAGCAGTCCTACTAGCGGGGAAGGCAAAAACATTCAGTACTTC.